Relative to its sample, the clone carrying this T cell receptor beta chain is medium-sized (0.01 to 0.1%). Its cognate antigen is unknown. TCR beta CDR3 regions came from multiplex PCR with 32 forward V and 13 reverse J primers. In TCRdb, the multiplex PCR reads were re-called with MiXCR into one record per CDR3 protein. The sample consists of some 6,100 distinct CDR3 sequences, around 20% of them appearing once. Bulk tumor genomic DNA, roughly 600 ng per sample, was used as template. Multiple widely separated biopsies were taken from each primary tumor at surgery. The cohort was untreated, with newly diagnosed non-small cell lung cancer undergoing curative surgery. The data belong to a study of immune heterogeneity within non-small cell lung tumors. About the study: It was found that the tumors were 4 squamous cell carcinomas, 9 to 10 non-squamous carcinomas and 1 not otherwise specified. Study-wide points: Each patient's tumor sites shared recurring identical dominant CDR3 beta clonotypes, and individual sites also carried their own high-frequency clones. Between one patient and another, high-frequency T-cell receptor beta clonotypes were largely distinct.

CDR1 is LNHNV, CDR2 YYDKDF, per germline (reference sequence). This CDR3 contains 15 residues. V dropped 0 bases and J dropped 0; count of bases not matched to a gene: 1. The sample consisted of lung tumor tissue. V and J are TRBV15 and TRBJ1-1; 7 bases line up with TRBD1. The TCR originated in a female donor with non-small cell lung cancer. CDR3 nucleotide sequence: TGTGCCACCAGCAGAGAAGGGGGCCTGAACACTGAAGCTTTCTTT. This translates into CATSREGGLNTEAFF.